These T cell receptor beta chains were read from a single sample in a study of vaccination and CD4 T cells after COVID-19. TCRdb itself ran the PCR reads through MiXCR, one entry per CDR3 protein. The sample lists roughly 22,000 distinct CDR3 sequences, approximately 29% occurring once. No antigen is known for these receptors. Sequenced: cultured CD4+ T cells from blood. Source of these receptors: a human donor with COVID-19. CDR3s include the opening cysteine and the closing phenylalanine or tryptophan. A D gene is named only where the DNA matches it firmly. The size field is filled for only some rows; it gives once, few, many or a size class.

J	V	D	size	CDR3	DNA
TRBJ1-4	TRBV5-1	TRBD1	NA	CASSLGQGKGVLFF	TGCGCCAGCAGCTTGGGACAGGGCAAGGGGGTACTGTTTTTT
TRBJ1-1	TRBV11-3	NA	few	CATAGRVRTEAFF	TGTGCCACCGCGGGCAGGGTGAGGACTGAAGCTTTCTTT
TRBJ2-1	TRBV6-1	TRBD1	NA	CASRTTGGAYNEQFF	TGTGCCAGCAGGACCACAGGGGGCGCCTACAATGAGCAGTTCTTC
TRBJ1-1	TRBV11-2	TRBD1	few	CASSVGQGNTEAFF	TGTGCCAGCAGCGTGGGACAGGGGAACACTGAAGCTTTCTTT
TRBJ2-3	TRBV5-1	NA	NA	CASSLDVAGKDTQYF	TGCGCCAGCAGCTTGGACGTGGCGGGGAAAGATACGCAGTATTTT
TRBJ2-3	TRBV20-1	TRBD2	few	CSAPTSGGRDTQYF	TGCAGTGCGCCGACTAGCGGGGGACGTGATACGCAGTATTTT
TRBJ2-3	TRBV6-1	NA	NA	CASREGPHQSTDTQYF	TGTGCCAGCAGAGAGGGTCCGCATCAGAGCACAGATACGCAGTATTTT
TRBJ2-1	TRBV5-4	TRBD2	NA	CASSLSQTSGYNEQFF	TGTGCCAGCAGCTTGTCTCAGACTAGCGGGTACAATGAGCAGTTCTTC
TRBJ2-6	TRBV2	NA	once	CASITGSGISGANVLTF	TGTGCCAGCATCACAGGGTCGGGGATCTCTGGGGCCAACGTCCTGACTTTC
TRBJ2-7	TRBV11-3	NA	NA	CASSLPGPGTYEQYF	TGTGCCAGCAGCCTTCCGGGACCGGGAACCTACGAGCAGTACTTC
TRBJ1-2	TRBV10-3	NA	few	CAITMDSYYGYTF	TGTGCCATCACTATGGACAGTTATTATGGCTACACCTTC
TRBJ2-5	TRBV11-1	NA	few	CASSLGETQYF	TGTGCCAGCAGCTTAGGAGAGACCCAGTACTTC
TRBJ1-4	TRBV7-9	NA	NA	CASSLQGVKLFF	TGTGCCAGCAGCTTACAAGGAGTAAAACTGTTTTTT
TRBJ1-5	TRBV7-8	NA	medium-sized	CASSPRGGNQPQHF	TGTGCCAGCAGCCCACGAGGGGGCAATCAGCCCCAGCATTTT
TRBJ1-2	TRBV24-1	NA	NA	CATSDLYGYTF	TGTGCCACCAGTGATTTGTATGGCTACACCTTC
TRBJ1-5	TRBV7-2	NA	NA	CASSLGRGNQPQHF	TGTGCCAGCAGCTTAGGTAGGGGAAATCAGCCCCAGCATTTT
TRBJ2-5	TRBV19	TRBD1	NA	CASSVSGQGAHETQYF	TGTGCCAGTAGTGTCTCTGGACAGGGGGCGCATGAGACCCAGTACTTC
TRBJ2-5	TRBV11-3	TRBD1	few	CASSHRDRFQTQYF	TGTGCCAGCAGCCACCGGGACAGGTTCCAGACCCAGTACTTC
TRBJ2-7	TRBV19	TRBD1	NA	CATTGWTGGSHEQYF	TGTGCCACCACCGGTTGGACAGGGGGTTCCCACGAGCAGTACTTC
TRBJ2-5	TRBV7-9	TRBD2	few	CASSTAGGGGETQYF	TGTGCCAGCAGCACCGCTGGCGGGGGGGGAGAGACCCAGTACTTC
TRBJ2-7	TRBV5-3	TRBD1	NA	CASSLSGTGAVYEQYF	TGTGCCAGCAGCCTTTCGGGGACAGGGGCCGTCTACGAGCAGTACTTC
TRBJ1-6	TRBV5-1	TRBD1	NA	CASSPGQGAPNSPLHF	TGCGCCAGCAGCCCGGGACAGGGGGCTCCTAATTCACCCCTCCACTTT
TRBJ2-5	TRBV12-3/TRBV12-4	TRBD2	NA	CASSPIAGSQETQYF	TGTGCCAGCAGTCCTATAGCGGGGAGCCAAGAGACCCAGTACTTC
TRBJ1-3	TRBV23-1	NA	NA	CASSQSVCRSSGNTIYF	TGCGCCAGCAGTCAATCGGTATGCAGATCCTCTGGAAACACCATATATTTT
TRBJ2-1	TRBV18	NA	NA	CASSPQQYNEQFF	TGTGCCAGCTCACCACAACAGTACAATGAGCAGTTCTTC
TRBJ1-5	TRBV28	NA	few	CASRLQGRSNQPQHF	TGTGCCAGCAGGCTACAGGGAAGGAGCAATCAGCCCCAGCATTTT
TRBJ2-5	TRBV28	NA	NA	CASSLGRTDQETQYF	TGTGCCAGCAGTCTGGGGAGGACAGACCAAGAGACCCAGTACTTC
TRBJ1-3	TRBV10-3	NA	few	CATQGGGNTIYF	TGTGCCACTCAGGGAGGAGGAAACACCATATATTTT
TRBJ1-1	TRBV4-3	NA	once	CASSQEIGARRTEAFF	TGCGCCAGCAGCCAAGAAATAGGGGCGCGGAGAACTGAAGCTTTCTTT
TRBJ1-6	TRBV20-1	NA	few	CSARDLGLGDSPLHF	TGCAGTGCTAGAGATCTCGGTCTCGGGGATTCACCCCTCCACTTT
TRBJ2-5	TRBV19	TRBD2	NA	CASSPIRAGGREETQYF	TGTGCCAGTAGTCCAATCCGAGCGGGGGGGCGAGAAGAGACCCAGTACTTC
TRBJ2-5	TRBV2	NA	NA	CASSVRQETQYF	TGTGCCAGCAGTGTCAGGCAAGAGACCCAGTACTTC
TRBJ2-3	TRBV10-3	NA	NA	CAISDTGLGTDTQYF	TGTGCCATCAGTGATACAGGGCTCGGCACAGATACGCAGTATTTT
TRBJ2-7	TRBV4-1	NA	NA	CASSQVAGQSSYEQYF	TGCGCCAGCAGCCAGGTCGCCGGACAGAGCTCCTACGAGCAGTACTTC
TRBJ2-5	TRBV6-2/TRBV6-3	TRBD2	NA	CASRPGTGGKTQYF	TGTGCCAGCAGACCCGGGACGGGGGGAAAGACCCAGTACTTC
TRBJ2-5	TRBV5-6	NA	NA	CASSLNLGLQETQYF	TGTGCCAGCAGCTTGAACTTGGGACTCCAAGAGACCCAGTACTTC
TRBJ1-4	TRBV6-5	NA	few	CASSYRRLANEKLFF	TGTGCCAGCAGTTACAGGCGACTAGCTAATGAAAAACTGTTTTTT
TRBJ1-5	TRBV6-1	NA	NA	CASIITGRDQPQHF	TGTGCCAGCATCATAACAGGGAGGGATCAGCCCCAGCATTTT
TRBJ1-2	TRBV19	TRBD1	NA	CASRRQGYYGYTF	TGTGCCAGTAGACGACAGGGGTACTATGGCTACACCTTC
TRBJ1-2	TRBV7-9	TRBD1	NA	CASSTSGGSGYTF	TGTGCCAGCAGCACCTCAGGGGGGTCTGGCTACACCTTC
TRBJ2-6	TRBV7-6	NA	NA	CASSSPLRANVLTF	TGTGCCAGCAGCTCCCCGTTGAGGGCCAACGTCCTGACTTTC
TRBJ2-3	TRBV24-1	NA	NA	CATSAPGGRIESSTDTQYF	TGTGCCACCAGTGCCCCCGGTGGGAGGATCGAATCTAGCACAGATACGCAGTATTTT
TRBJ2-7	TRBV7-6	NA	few	CASSPQTEDYEQYF	TGTGCCAGCAGTCCCCAGACAGAAGACTACGAGCAGTACTTC
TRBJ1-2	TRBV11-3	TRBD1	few	CASSLNEGAGGYTF	TGTGCCAGCAGCTTAAATGAGGGGGCTGGAGGCTACACCTTC
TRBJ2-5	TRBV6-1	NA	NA	CASKLLETQYF	TGTGCCAGCAAATTATTAGAGACCCAGTACTTC
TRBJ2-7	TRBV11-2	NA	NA	CASSGLTHRYEQYF	TGTGCCAGCAGCGGCCTTACCCACCGCTACGAGCAGTACTTC